The entry below gives a single TCR beta chain sequence along with its context. This clonotype came up a few times. The target of this receptor is not known. Per-base qualities were not stored, and no clone one base away is much larger. The data originate from a study of response to subunit inactivated influenza vaccine (dated by TCRdb to 2017 to 2018). About the full investigation: To follow how T cells responded to a trivalent subunit inactivated influenza vaccine, the researchers relied on deep quantitative profiling of the T cell receptor repertoire.

Measured from the cysteine to the phenylalanine, the CDR3 is 13 residues long. Only CDR3 DNA remains: 39 bases, in frame from the first base. Based on the germline V gene, the CDR1 and CDR2 sequences are SGHRS and YFSETQ. V is shortened by 3 bases, J by 8 bases, and the region joining them spans 12 bases. Results the study describes overall, beyond this receptor: The authors proposed that each seasonal influenza vaccination may bring in only a limited number of new T cells.

The library came from RT-PCR. The sequencing machine was an Illumina HiSeq 2500. TCRdb redid the processing of the public reads, applying fastp at Q25 and MiXCR, and retained in-frame beta chains. Each CDR3 protein gets just one entry, which takes the most common genes and DNA from the rows behind it. The sample yields roughly 780,000 distinct CDR3 sequences; about a fifth were counted once. Approximately 11% of the sample comes from the top ten. The source is a man aged 50-59 years who received an inactivated influenza vaccine. Donor details come from another sample of the same person, matched by shared clones. Recombination linked TRBV5-1 to TRBJ2-1; possibly the D gene is TRBD2, per 5 matching bases. This material consisted of PBMCs from blood, taken 4 to 6 days after vaccination. The DNA sequence is given as TGCGCCAGCAGCTCCCGTCCCGGGGATGAGCAGTTCTTC. Translation gives CASSSRPGDEQFF.